These T cell receptor beta chains were read from a single sample in a study of OX40 agonist ivuxolimab in advanced cancers. Assay used: immunoSEQ multiplex PCR; TCRdb lists only in-frame clones, some missing. The sample carries 35,000 to 45,000 clones, over 75% recorded once. The sample consisted of CD4+ or CD8+ T cells sorted from blood, taken in a trial of the OX40 agonist ivuxolimab. Every receptor here comes from an adult with an advanced solid tumor such as melanoma, head and neck, liver or kidney cancer. Both conserved end residues are part of each CDR3.

J,V,CDR3
TRBJ2-2,TRBV7-9,CASSVLAGAGELFF
TRBJ1-2,TRBV28,CASRQDTRTYGYTF
TRBJ2-7,TRBV2,CASRKDRERSEQYF
TRBJ2-3,TRBV4-3,CASSQGGGGLDTQYF
TRBJ2-7,TRBV7-9,CASSLDSAGPIYYEQYF
TRBJ2-5,TRBV29-1,CSVDPGGAEETQYF
TRBJ1-1,TRBV19,CASSISGQGARAFF
TRBJ2-2,TRBV5-4,CASSLGVPGELFF
TRBJ2-5,TRBV7-7,CASSRGQRETQYF
TRBJ2-3,TRBV5-1,CASGPRGGRTDTQYF
TRBJ2-3,TRBV5-1,CASSLPGTSGTDTQYF
TRBJ2-2,TRBV2,CASSYRDRNTGELFF
TRBJ2-1,TRBV30,CASQGMSDNEQFF
TRBJ1-4,TRBV18,CASSPQGATNEKLFF
TRBJ1-1,TRBV30,CAWSERGLGTEAFF
TRBJ2-2,TRBV4-3,CASSQGTVTGELFF
TRBJ2-1,TRBV1,CTSSEGSSGRGNEQFF
TRBJ2-3,TRBV4-1,CASSPYGLAGLTDTQYF
TRBJ2-3,TRBV5-1,CASQMAAGGPGDTQYF
TRBJ2-5,TRBV29-1,CSVEVETQYF
TRBJ2-1,TRBV11-2,CASSLAGTGHIQFF
TRBJ2-3,TRBV29-1,CSAVWGATDTQYF
TRBJ2-5,TRBV30,CAWSVGTAAKTQYF
TRBJ2-3,TRBV4-3,CASSQDEGVSRDTQYF
TRBJ1-5,TRBV19,CASSRGISANQPQHF